These T cell receptor beta chains were read from a single sample in a study of breast tumors, draining lymph nodes, adjacent tissues. TCRdb ran MiXCR on the multiplex PCR reads and lists one entry per CDR3 protein. The data contain approximately 130,000 distinct CDR3 sequences, less than 25% of them singletons. Sequenced sample: axillary lymph node tissue. All receptors come from a female donor with breast cancer. Some clones in this sample may be carry-over from other donors' samples. CDR3s include the opening cysteine and the closing phenylalanine or tryptophan. D genes are given only for firm matches. A row's size may be missing; if present it is once, few, many or a size class.

len | abundance | d_gene | j_gene | v_gene | CDR3aa | CDR3nt
15 | many | . | TRBJ2-7 | TRBV27 | CASSFRGRLNYEQYF | TGTGCCAGCAGTTTCCGAGGGAGATTAAACTACGAGCAGTACTTC
16 | . | TRBD1 | TRBJ2-1 | TRBV6-1 | CASSVQTGGAGGEQFF | TGTGCCAGCAGTGTCCAGACAGGGGGCGCGGGGGGTGAGCAGTTCTTC
11 | many | . | TRBJ2-7 | TRBV6-1 | CASRLTYEQYF | TGTGCCAGCAGACTGACCTACGAGCAGTACTTC
15 | many | . | TRBJ2-1 | TRBV20-1 | CSARDSLFIMSEQFF | TGCAGTGCTAGAGACAGCCTCTTTATTATGTCTGAGCAGTTCTTC
18 | many | . | TRBJ2-5 | TRBV5-1 | CASSPTGGLQSARETQYF | TGCGCCAGCAGCCCAACCGGGGGACTCCAAAGCGCTCGGGAGACCCAGTACTTC
17 | many | . | TRBJ2-2 | TRBV19 | CASRRKMGTSNTGELFF | TGTGCCAGTAGGCGAAAAATGGGGACATCGAACACCGGGGAGCTGTTTTTT
14 | many | TRBD2 | TRBJ2-3 | TRBV10-3 | CAINPGLGADTQYF | TGTGCCATCAATCCGGGACTAGGTGCAGATACGCAGTATTTT
15 | many | TRBD1 | TRBJ2-1 | TRBV29-1 | CSVIRDRAGYNEQFF | TGCAGCGTTATTAGGGACAGGGCTGGCTACAATGAGCAGTTCTTC
16 | many | TRBD2 | TRBJ2-1 | TRBV5-4 | CASSLNAGGPYNEQFF | TGTGCCAGCAGCTTGAATGCGGGAGGGCCCTACAATGAGCAGTTCTTC
14 | many | . | TRBJ1-5 | TRBV6-1 | CASGIGMSNQPQHF | TGTGCCAGCGGGATCGGTATGAGCAATCAGCCCCAGCATTTT
15 | many | TRBD1 | TRBJ2-7 | TRBV20-1 | CSATFRGQGSYEQYF | TGCAGTGCTACTTTTAGGGGACAGGGCTCCTACGAGCAGTACTTC
14 | many | . | TRBJ2-3 | TRBV6-1 | CASSEGGGPDTQYF | TGTGCCAGCAGTGAAGGAGGCGGGCCAGATACGCAGTATTTT
14 | . | . | TRBJ2-1 | TRBV19 | CASSRKGVDNEQFF | TGTGCCAGTAGTCGAAAGGGAGTTGACAATGAGCAGTTCTTC
14 | . | . | TRBJ2-4 | TRBV11-2 | CASRGGTTKNIQYF | TGTGCCAGCAGGGGAGGGACAACCAAAAACATTCAGTACTTC
15 | many | TRBD2 | TRBJ2-3 | TRBV9 | CASSVLSGGTDTQYF | TGTGCCAGCAGCGTACTAAGCGGGGGCACAGATACGCAGTATTTT
16 | many | TRBD2 | TRBJ2-7 | TRBV4-2 | CASSQDESGGAYEQYF | TGTGCCAGCAGCCAAGATGAAAGCGGGGGAGCCTACGAGCAGTACTTC
15 | many | . | TRBJ1-6 | TRBV16 | CASSQLGQSYSPLHF | TGTGCCAGCAGCCAATTAGGACAGAGTTATTCACCCCTCCACTTT
16 | . | . | TRBJ1-3 | TRBV3-1 | CASSQLVGDSGNAIYF | TGTGCCAGCAGCCAACTGGTCGGCGACTCTGGAAACGCCATATATTTT
15 | many | . | TRBJ1-6 | TRBV25-1 | CASSENSLYNSPLHF | TGTGCCAGCAGTGAAAACAGTCTCTATAATTCACCCCTCCACTTT
14 | many | TRBD1 | TRBJ2-1 | TRBV10-3 | CATGTGQEGNEQFF | TGTGCCACCGGCACGGGACAGGAAGGGAATGAGCAGTTCTTC
15 | many | . | TRBJ1-2 | TRBV6-1 | CASRPEITWGYGYTF | TGTGCCAGCAGACCGGAAATAACTTGGGGCTATGGCTACACCTTC
14 | many | TRBD1 | TRBJ1-2 | TRBV10-3 | CAIRRWDRDYGYTF | TGTGCCATCCGAAGGTGGGACAGGGACTATGGCTACACCTTC
15 | many | . | TRBJ2-1 | TRBV20-1 | CSARDLGLGGNEQFF | TGCAGTGCTAGAGATCTCGGGCTAGGGGGAAATGAGCAGTTCTTC
15 | many | . | TRBJ2-3 | TRBV7-8 | CASSLKRVSTDTQYF | TGTGCCAGCAGCTTGAAACGGGTTAGCACAGATACGCAGTATTTT
17 | many | TRBD2 | TRBJ2-2 | TRBV12-3/TRBV12-4 | CATNPGSGGRRTGELFF | TGTGCCACCAACCCGGGGTCGGGAGGTCGTCGAACCGGGGAGCTGTTTTTT
13 | many | TRBD1 | TRBJ2-3 | TRBV5-1 | CASSSSTGDTQYF | TGCGCCAGCAGCTCCAGTACAGGGGACACGCAGTATTTT
15 | . | TRBD1 | TRBJ2-3 | TRBV10-3 | CAISDFRGQGGTQYF | TGTGCCATCAGTGATTTCAGGGGGCAAGGGGGTACGCAGTACTTT
15 | many | . | TRBJ2-3 | TRBV5-4 | CASSSLGLTTDTQYF | TGTGCCAGCAGCTCCCTCGGACTCACCACAGATACGCAGTATTTT
13 | many | . | TRBJ2-7 | TRBV20-1 | CSASDPYSYEQYF | TGCAGTGCAAGCGACCCCTACAGCTACGAGCAGTACTTC